This T cell receptor (beta chain) was recovered during a study of blood T cells in healthy people across ages. Study-wide findings and caveats: The study could not conclusively compare naive and antigen-experienced cells, given its unsorted PBMCs. It was not known whether donors were CMV positive (a possible confounder of expanded clonotype changes). Strongly correlated with naive T cell percentage was TCR beta diversity.

Alongside a J-beta primer mix, a sample-barcoded 5' primer served in a second PCR lasting about 7 to 11 cycles. Via MiXCR, TCRdb re-called the 5' RACE reads, giving one row per CDR3 protein. The sample yields about 1.8 million distinct CDR3 sequences, just under 50% seen once. This clonotype was seen a few times. Its antigen is unknown. The CDR3 has 14 residues. The germline gives CDR1 ENHRY, CDR2 SYGVKD. Trimming removed 10 bases from V and 9 bases from J, with 23 bases in between. Peripheral blood, about 9.8 milliliters per donor, was collected. The receptor comes from a woman between 35 and 50 years old in good health. The material sequenced was blood. The chain couples TRBV10-3 to TRBJ2-3; TRBD2 might be the D (6 bases). CDR3 bases: TGTGCCACCCACCAATACGGGGGAAGGGGCACGCAGTATTTT. This sequence encodes CATHQYGGRGTQYF.